This is a list of T cell receptor beta chains from one sample in a study of cytomegalovirus exposure and HLA in healthy donors. Method: immunoSEQ multiplex PCR; TCRdb's copy keeps in-frame clones and lacks some. The sample has over 150,000 clones, approximately 71% seen once. The sequenced material came from PBMCs. The receptors derive from a woman aged 18-29 years in good health and CMV-seropositive. Each CDR3 is given with its conserved first and last residue. Fields, in order: V gene, D gene, clone size, J gene, CDR3 protein, CDR3 DNA. The D gene is left open where the match is weak. Size is stated for part of the rows, as once, few or many counts, or as a class when the clone is expanded.

TRBV6-5	TRBD1	.	TRBJ2-5	CASRPGQQETQYF	TGTGCCAGCAGGCCGGGACAGCAAGAGACCCAGTACTTC
TRBV29-1	TRBD1	.	TRBJ2-5	CSIAWDSQETQYF	TGCAGCATCGCGTGGGACAGCCAAGAGACCCAGTACTTC
TRBV5-5	.	.	TRBJ1-2	CASSLAAEGYGYTF	TGTGCCAGCAGCTTGGCGGCAGAGGGCTATGGCTACACCTTC
TRBV9	.	.	TRBJ1-1	CASSVAQGSTEAFF	TGTGCCAGCAGCGTAGCTCAGGGATCCACTGAAGCTTTCTTT
TRBV9	.	.	TRBJ2-5	CASSVAVGSLGTQYF	TGTGCCAGCAGCGTAGCTGTGGGGAGCCTAGGGACCCAGTACTTC
TRBV5-4	.	few	TRBJ2-1	CASSLLAKPADEQFF	TGTGCCAGTTCCCTCCTAGCGAAGCCCGCGGATGAGCAGTTCTTC
TRBV6-5	.	.	TRBJ1-1	CASSLNRRAFF	TGTGCCAGCAGCCTCAATCGCAGGGCTTTCTTT
TRBV29-1	.	.	TRBJ2-1	CSAWISTSYNEQFF	TGCAGCGCTTGGATTTCTACTAGCTACAATGAGCAGTTCTTC
TRBV2	.	.	TRBJ2-7	CASSEPRRGVSYEQYF	TGTGCCAGCAGTGAGCCCCGCAGGGGGGTTAGCTACGAGCAGTACTTC
TRBV5-1	.	.	TRBJ1-2	CASRQQVTDGYTF	TGCGCCAGTCGCCAACAGGTGACGGATGGCTACACCTTC
TRBV27	TRBD1	.	TRBJ1-2	CASSSKTGFGGYTF	TGTGCCAGCAGTTCCAAGACAGGGTTTGGCGGCTACACCTTC
TRBV4-1	.	.	TRBJ1-2	CASSLRGYQAPVYGYTF	TGCGCCAGCAGCCTCAGGGGTTATCAGGCCCCCGTCTATGGCTACACCTTC
TRBV11-3	.	.	TRBJ1-2	CASSLFPSAKFYGYTF	TGTGCCAGCAGCTTGTTCCCCAGCGCCAAGTTCTATGGCTACACCTTC
TRBV7-2	TRBD2	once	TRBJ2-7	CASSLGSLAGIYEQYF	TGTGCCAGCAGCTTAGGGAGCCTAGCGGGAATCTACGAGCAGTACTTC
TRBV6-5	.	.	TRBJ1-1	CASSYRGANTEAFF	TGTGCCAGCAGTTACCGCGGGGCAAACACTGAAGCTTTCTTT
TRBV6-1	.	.	TRBJ1-1	CASRGNRIRDTEAFF	TGTGCCAGCAGAGGAAACAGGATTAGGGACACTGAAGCTTTCTTT
TRBV10-3	.	.	TRBJ2-7	CAISKVGANYEQYF	TGTGCCATCAGCAAGGTGGGGGCTAACTACGAGCAGTACTTC
TRBV27	.	.	TRBJ1-1	CASSPRFGGGNTEAFF	TGTGCCAGCAGTCCCCGATTTGGGGGGGGAAACACTGAAGCTTTCTTT
TRBV5-1	TRBD1	few	TRBJ1-6	CASSWAGQEGNSPLHF	TGCGCCAGCAGCTGGGCGGGACAGGAGGGGAATTCACCCCTCCACTTT
TRBV5-1	.	.	TRBJ2-7	CASSLSSEGYEQYF	TGCGCCAGCAGCTTGTCTAGCGAAGGTTACGAGCAGTACTTC
TRBV29-1	.	.	TRBJ1-1	CTTGGAAGVGAFF	TGCACCACGGGGGGAGCGGCAGGGGTCGGAGCTTTCTTT
TRBV25-1	TRBD2	.	TRBJ2-1	CASSDARTSGRSEQFF	TGTGCCAGCAGTGACGCCAGGACTAGCGGGAGGAGTGAGCAGTTCTTC
TRBV7-9	TRBD1	.	TRBJ2-2	CASSTRTGSNTGELFF	TGTGCCAGCAGCACCCGGACAGGTTCGAACACCGGGGAGCTGTTTTTT
TRBV30	.	.	TRBJ2-7	CAWSGGVGEQYF	TGTGCCTGGAGTGGGGGGGTCGGCGAGCAGTACTTC
TRBV2	.	few	TRBJ1-4	CASREPTTNEKLFF	TGTGCCAGCCGGGAGCCTACAACTAATGAAAAACTGTTTTTT
TRBV18	.	.	TRBJ1-4	CASSPPRSANEKLFF	TGTGCCAGCTCACCACCGCGATCTGCTAATGAAAAACTGTTTTTT
TRBV13	TRBD1	.	TRBJ2-4	CASSQRTGPDIQYF	TGTGCCAGCAGCCAACGGACAGGGCCCGACATTCAGTACTTC
TRBV30	TRBD1	.	TRBJ2-1	CAWSTGTGNEQFF	TGTGCCTGGAGTACCGGGACAGGGAACGAGCAGTTCTTC
TRBV12-5	TRBD2	.	TRBJ2-3	CASGLDTSGEGADTQYF	TGTGCTAGTGGTTTGGATACTAGCGGGGAGGGAGCAGATACGCAGTATTTT
TRBV19	TRBD1	.	TRBJ2-5	CASSMWGQTLETQYF	TGTGCCAGTAGTATGTGGGGACAGACTCTAGAGACCCAGTACTTC
TRBV18	.	.	TRBJ2-7	CASSPPETYEQYF	TGTGCCAGCTCACCACCGGAGACCTACGAGCAGTACTTC
TRBV18	.	.	TRBJ2-7	CASSRGSAEQYF	TGTGCCAGCTCACGCGGGTCGGCCGAGCAGTACTTC
TRBV5-6	TRBD1	.	TRBJ1-1	CASSVRDRSNTEAFF	TGTGCCAGCAGCGTCAGGGACAGATCCAACACTGAAGCTTTCTTT